The clone carrying this T cell receptor beta chain has just a few counts. TCRdb re-called the reads through MiXCR, storing one row per CDR3 protein. The sample carries 80,000 to 100,000 distinct CDR3 sequences, about a third recorded once. This CDR3 region has 18 residues. CDR1 DFQATT and CDR2 SNEGSKA come from the germline V gene (reference sequence). V shed 0 bases, J shed 5 bases, and the junction held 13 bases outside the gene matches. This specimen comes from a study of type 1 regulatory T cells. Across the study: This in vitro CD4 product, T-allo10, is enriched for Tr1 cells and alloantigen-specific.

The clonotype comes from a human donor in good health. Source material: CD4+ T cells, either the whole sample or a sorted fraction (not recorded which). The J gene is TRBJ2-2, the V gene TRBV20-1; 9 bases are a match to TRBD1. As DNA, the CDR3 is TGCAGTGCTAGAGATAGGGTTTGGGGACAGGGAGGGACCGGGGAGCTGTTTTTT. It encodes CSARDRVWGQGGTGELFF.